These T cell receptor beta chains were read from a single sample in a study of blood T cell repertoires in COVID-19. Assay used: immunoSEQ multiplex PCR; TCRdb lists only in-frame clones, some missing. This table has 150,000 to 250,000 clones, around 87% appearing once. The source material was PBMCs or T cells enriched from blood (not recorded which). Every receptor here comes from a woman aged 30 to 39 who had recovered from COVID-19. The CDR3 runs from the conserved cysteine through the conserved F or W. Fields, in order: V gene, clone size, J gene, D gene, CDR3 protein, CDR3 DNA. D genes are given only for firm matches. Clone size is given for some rows only: seen once, a few or many times, or a class if the clone is expanded.

TRBV4-2,.,TRBJ1-1,TRBD1,CASSRMTGVAFF,TGTGCCAGCAGCCGCATGACAGGGGTAGCTTTCTTT
TRBV9,once,TRBJ2-3,TRBD2,CASSVIAGGGADTQYF,TGTGCCAGCAGCGTTATCGCGGGAGGGGGGGCAGATACGCAGTATTTT
TRBV18,once,TRBJ1-1,.,CASSPSGDNTEAFF,TGTGCCAGCTCACCATCAGGGGATAACACTGAAGCTTTCTTT
TRBV28,.,TRBJ1-2,.,CASSLGQGHPYGYTF,TGTGCCAGCAGTTTGGGGCAGGGGCATCCCTATGGCTACACCTTC
TRBV24-1,.,TRBJ1-2,.,CATSDLAGYTF,TGTGCCACCAGTGATTTAGCAGGCTACACCTTC
TRBV5-1,once,TRBJ1-6,.,CASSLDRDSPLHF,TGCGCCAGCAGCTTGGACAGAGATTCACCCCTCCACTTT
TRBV12-5,once,TRBJ1-2,.,CASGLAASGARGYTF,TGTGCTAGTGGTTTGGCCGCCTCTGGGGCGCGTGGCTACACCTTC
TRBV7-2,once,TRBJ2-3,.,CASSLAGGRFNTQYF,TGTGCCAGCAGCTTAGCCGGAGGCAGGTTCAATACGCAGTATTTT
TRBV27,.,TRBJ2-7,TRBD1,CASNRPGQGSYEQYF,TGTGCCAGCAATCGACCTGGACAGGGCAGCTACGAGCAGTACTTC
TRBV11-3,.,TRBJ2-1,.,CASSLDERNEQFF,TGTGCCAGCAGCTTAGACGAGCGAAACGAGCAGTTCTTC
TRBV4-3,.,TRBJ2-1,.,CASSQDGGVGEQFF,TGCGCCAGCAGCCAAGATGGCGGGGTGGGGGAGCAGTTCTTC
TRBV9,.,TRBJ2-3,.,CASSPRRDTQYF,TGTGCCAGCAGCCCCCGGAGGGATACGCAGTATTTT
TRBV4-3,.,TRBJ2-7,TRBD2,CASSQASGKTYEQYF,TGCGCCAGCAGCCAAGCTAGCGGGAAGACCTACGAGCAGTACTTC
TRBV2,.,TRBJ1-2,.,CASTEEILNGYTF,TGTGCCAGCACTGAAGAGATCCTAAATGGCTACACCTTC
TRBV24-1,.,TRBJ1-1,.,CATSDRRGEAFF,TGTGCCACCAGTGACCGCAGGGGAGAAGCTTTCTTT
TRBV4-3,once,TRBJ1-2,.,CASSQTRGLNYGYTF,TGCGCCAGCAGCCAAACCAGGGGCCTTAACTATGGCTACACCTTC
TRBV11-3,.,TRBJ2-7,TRBD2,CASSFWTSGTMYEQYF,TGTGCCAGCAGCTTCTGGACTAGCGGGACAATGTACGAGCAGTACTTC
TRBV15,.,TRBJ2-7,.,CATSGRRRDEQYF,TGTGCCACCAGCGGGCGACGGCGCGACGAGCAGTACTTC
TRBV4-1,.,TRBJ1-5,.,CASSQTGNQPQHF,TGCGCCAGCAGCCAAACGGGTAATCAGCCCCAGCATTTT
TRBV7-2,.,TRBJ2-3,.,CASSPSTDTQYF,TGTGCCAGCAGCCCGAGCACAGATACGCAGTATTTT
TRBV11-3,.,TRBJ2-3,TRBD2,CASSPGLAGVTNTQYF,TGTGCCAGCAGCCCGGGACTAGCGGGAGTAACAAATACGCAGTATTTT
TRBV6-5,.,TRBJ2-7,TRBD2,CASSSTSGRSEQYF,TGTGCCAGCAGTTCGACTAGCGGGAGGTCCGAGCAGTACTTC
TRBV18,.,TRBJ1-1,.,CASSPPRGAPRDTEAFF,TGTGCCAGCTCACCACCGAGAGGCGCTCCGAGGGACACTGAAGCTTTCTTT
TRBV5-5,.,TRBJ1-6,.,CASSLAGGLSSYNSPLHF,TGTGCCAGCAGCTTGGCCGGCGGCCTTAGCTCCTATAATTCACCCCTCCACTTT
TRBV21-1,.,TRBJ2-1,.,CASSKVGRAGNEQFF,TGTGCCAGCAGCAAAGTTGGGAGGGCCGGGAATGAGCAGTTCTTC
TRBV5-1,.,TRBJ2-7,TRBD1,CASSKTGTQSYEQYF,TGCGCCAGCAGCAAGACAGGGACCCAATCCTACGAGCAGTACTTC
TRBV7-2,.,TRBJ1-4,TRBD1,CASARTGREKLFF,TGTGCCAGCGCCCGGACAGGGAGGGAAAAACTGTTTTTT
TRBV4-3,medium-sized,TRBJ2-1,TRBD2,CASSQGLAGDYNEQFF,TGCGCCAGCAGCCAAGGACTAGCGGGAGACTACAATGAGCAGTTCTTC
TRBV27,.,TRBJ1-4,TRBD1,CASSSYRGQGGNEKLFF,TGTGCCAGCAGTTCCTACAGGGGGCAAGGGGGAAATGAAAAACTGTTTTTT
TRBV7-3,.,TRBJ1-1,.,CASNGQPSNTEAFF,TGTGCCAGCAACGGACAGCCATCCAACACTGAAGCTTTCTTT
TRBV29-1,.,TRBJ1-1,.,CSVGRQETEAFF,TGCAGCGTTGGAAGGCAGGAAACTGAAGCTTTCTTT
TRBV4-1,.,TRBJ2-1,TRBD2,CASSHEIGTSQYNEQFF,TGCGCCAGCAGCCACGAAATTGGGACTAGCCAGTACAATGAGCAGTTCTTC
TRBV18,.,TRBJ2-3,TRBD2,CASSPPTSGTDTQYF,TGTGCCAGCTCACCCCCGACTAGCGGCACAGATACGCAGTATTTT
TRBV18,.,TRBJ1-6,TRBD1,CASSRTGTGNLGSPLHF,TGTGCCAGCTCACGGACAGGGACAGGCAATCTGGGTTCACCCCTCCACTTT
TRBV14,few,TRBJ1-6,.,CASSQVFRSPLHF,TGTGCCAGCAGCCAAGTATTCCGGTCACCCCTCCACTTT
TRBV19,.,TRBJ1-3,.,CASVPGIWSGNTIYF,TGTGCCAGTGTACCGGGGATCTGGTCCGGAAACACCATATATTTT
TRBV5-6,.,TRBJ1-2,TRBD1,CASSRETGTENYGYTF,TGTGCCAGCAGCCGGGAGACCGGGACAGAGAACTATGGCTACACCTTC
TRBV14,.,TRBJ2-2,TRBD2,CASSQERLAGGSTGELFF,TGTGCCAGCAGCCAAGAACGCCTAGCGGGAGGTAGCACCGGGGAGCTGTTTTTT
TRBV6-5,.,TRBJ1-2,.,CASSPEALYGYTF,TGTGCCAGCAGCCCGGAGGCTCTCTATGGCTACACCTTC
TRBV20-1,.,TRBJ1-1,.,CSARDLRGAFF,TGCAGTGCTAGAGATCTTAGGGGAGCTTTCTTT
TRBV30,.,TRBJ1-2,TRBD1,CAWSGQGNYGYTF,TGTGCCTGGAGCGGACAGGGGAACTATGGCTACACCTTC